This T cell receptor beta chain was retrieved from a study of blood T cells in healthy people across ages. Across the whole study: Capturing about one barcoded beta molecule per two T cells was achieved by template switching.

A second PCR of 7 to 11 cycles used a sample-barcoded 5' primer and a J-beta primer mix. Via MiXCR, TCRdb re-called the 5' RACE reads, giving one row per CDR3 protein. The sample records 1.5 million to 2 million distinct CDR3 sequences, about 39% being singletons. Trimming shortened V by 4 bases and J by 3 bases, and 13 bases separated the two germline ends. This CDR3 has 14 amino acids. CDR1 SEHNR and CDR2 FQNEAQ come from the germline V gene (reference sequence). In regard to this clonotype: What it binds is unknown.

Study results and limitations: Both naive CD4+ cell counts and diversity were greater in long-lived donors than in aged donors. Any changes in expanded clonotypes were possibly confounded, as donor CMV status remained unknown.

This clonotype was obtained from a human donor in good health. The chain employs TRBV7-9 and TRBJ2-7; perhaps TRBD1 as D (6 bases). The sample comprised blood. CDR3 bases: TGTGCCAGCAGCTCAGCGGACAGAGACTACGAGCAGTACTTC. It translates to CASSSADRDYEQYF. Drawing the rest from reference TRBV7-9 and TRBJ2-7, the complete variable domain is DTGVSQNPRHKITKRGQNVTFRCDPISEHNRLYWYRQTLGQGPEFLTYFQNEAQLEKSRLLSDRFSAERPKGSFSTLEIQRTEQGDSAMYLCASSSADRDYEQYFGPGTRLTVT.